This T cell receptor (beta chain) originates from a study of T cell responses to AZD1222 COVID-19 vaccine. Note on this clone: Antigen specificity is unknown.

Study-wide findings and caveats: Increased Spike-specific TCR breadth and depth were observed after two AZD1222 doses.

The V gene lost 5 bases and the J gene lost 3 bases, with 19 bases spanning the gap. CDR3 length: 17 residues. Germline lookup yields CDR1 MNHNY and CDR2 SVGAGI (reference sequence). Repertoires were generated with immunoSEQ multiplex PCR, while TCRdb's copy carries only in-frame clones and drops some. The sample lists about 180,000 clones, 80% to 95% occurring once. The sequence derives from an adult who received the AZD1222 COVID-19 vaccine. Sequenced material: peripheral blood, taken 28 days after the second AZD1222 dose. V is TRBV6-6 and J is TRBJ1-4, with D unclear. The CDR3 here is CASSRHRGGSSNEKLFF. The CDR3 nucleotides read TGTGCCAGCAGTCGCCACCGGGGAGGGAGCTCTAATGAAAAACTGTTTTTT.